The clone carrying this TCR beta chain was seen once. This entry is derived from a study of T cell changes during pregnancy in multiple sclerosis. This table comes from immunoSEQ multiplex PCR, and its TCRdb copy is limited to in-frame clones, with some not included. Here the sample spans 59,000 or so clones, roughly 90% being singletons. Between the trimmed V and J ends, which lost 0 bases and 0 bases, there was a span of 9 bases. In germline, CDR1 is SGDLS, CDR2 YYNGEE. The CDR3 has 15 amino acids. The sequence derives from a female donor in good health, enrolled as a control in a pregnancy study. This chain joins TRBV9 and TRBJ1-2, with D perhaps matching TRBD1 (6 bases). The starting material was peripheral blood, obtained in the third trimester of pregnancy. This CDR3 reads CASSVEGVPNYGYTF. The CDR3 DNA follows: TGTGCCAGCAGCGTAGAGGGGGTCCCTAACTATGGCTACACCTTC.